In its sample, the clone carrying this TCR beta chain was seen many times. Authors of the study amplified TCR beta CDR3 regions from RNA transcripts. The TCR CDR3 first-round RT-PCR relied on the HTBI primer set. TCRdb re-derived calls from the multiplex PCR reads in MiXCR, one entry per CDR3 protein. The sample yields more than 650,000 distinct CDR3 sequences, 12% to 15% seen once. This entry belongs to a study of T cells in Graves' hyperthyroidism and ophthalmopathy. The CDR3 runs 14 residues. Germline V gene lookup returns CDR1 GTSNPN and CDR2 SVGIG (reference sequence). The germline V and J ends were trimmed by 0 bases and 0 bases, with 9 bases remaining between them.

The material sequenced was blood. The chain is built from TRBV30 and TRBJ2-7; no clear D. This receptor was obtained from a woman aged 18-35 years with Graves' hyperthyroidism. For the CDR3, the DNA is TGTGCCTGGAGTGTAACTTTTAACTCCTACGAGCAGTACTTC. Protein product: CAWSVTFNSYEQYF.